This TCR beta chain was recovered during a study of T cell changes during pregnancy in multiple sclerosis. The V and J ends lost 4 bases and 4 bases respectively, with 21 bases between them. The CDR3 contains 17 residues. The germline gives CDR1 SGHNT, CDR2 YYREEE (reference sequence). Only in-frame clones appear in the TCRdb table, and some are missing; sequencing was by immunoSEQ multiplex PCR. The sample consists of 60,000 or so clones, around nine tenths of them appearing once. The chain carries TRBV5-4 and TRBJ2-1; D possibly corresponds to TRBD2 (9 bases). The receptor was isolated from a human donor whose cells served as feeder cells for cultures in a pregnancy study. Specimen: peripheral blood from another person, used as feeder cells. CDR3 sequence reads: CASSPGGPAGGYNEQFF. The CDR3 nucleotides are TGTGCCAGCAGCCCAGGGGGCCCAGCGGGGGGTTACAATGAGCAGTTCTTC.